What follows describes a single TCR beta chain. What antigen it recognizes has not been identified. No base qualities exist here, and no much larger clone lies one base off it. These data originate in a study of OX40 agonist ivuxolimab in advanced cancers. About the full investigation: The costimulatory receptor OX40 (CD134) was targeted by ivuxolimab, a fully human IgG2 agonistic monoclonal antibody. Intravenous ivuxolimab was administered to patients every 2 weeks at six dose levels: 0.01, 0.1, 0.3, 1.5, 3 and 10 mg/kg. Among the roughly 50 dose-escalation patients, some 19 had hepatocellular carcinoma, roughly 15 melanoma, 9 renal cell carcinoma and 9 head and neck cancer. A male proportion of roughly 80% and a mean age of approximately 62 years, ranging from roughly 23 to 80, were recorded for the dose-escalation cohort. Patients were allowed to have had prior anti-PD-1, anti-PD-L1 or anti-CTLA-4 therapy, and more than 30% of the dose-escalation patients had previously received checkpoint inhibitors. Partial responses occurred in three dose-escalation patients, of whom one had hepatocellular carcinoma and two had cutaneous melanoma. Peripheral TCRbeta sequencing was intended to test whether TCR sequence diversity was altered and clonal T-cell expansion was caused by ivuxolimab. The paper covers the monotherapy dose-escalation part of the phase I ivuxolimab trial, which included N of about 50 patients.

For sequencing of the TCRbeta CDR3 region, genomic DNA was extracted from the sorted cells. The immunoSEQ Assay was used for sequencing of TCRbeta CDR3 regions. TCRdb took this table from immuneACCESS and kept in-frame rearrangements with V and J called. Such tables lack part of the clones; where checked against another copy, unresolved V genes explain under half of the gap, and the rest is unexplained. Across this sample there are 89,000 or so clones, with 85% to 90% seen only once. The top ten hold about 0.78% of the sample. The trial excluded patients who had a history of autoimmune disease or were on systemic immunosuppression. Peripheral blood for TCR sequencing was collected from all dose cohorts at baseline, on cycle 4 day 1, and on cycle 7 day 1. Samples came from an open-label, multicenter, first-in-human phase I dose-escalation trial of ivuxolimab. Adults with locally advanced or metastatic melanoma, renal cell, hepatocellular, or head and neck squamous cell carcinoma were enrolled in the trial. CD4+ and CD8+ T cells were sorted separately from peripheral blood before TCR sequencing.

Summary of the overall study and its limitations: At doses of 0.1 to 3.0 mg/kg, clonal expansion of both CD4+ and CD8+ T cells in blood was seen between baseline and week 6. On average, CD8+ T cells showed more expanded clones than CD4+ T cells after ivuxolimab. Partial responders in the 0.1-3.0 mg/kg groups had among the lowest normalized peripheral clonal expansion, especially among CD8+ T cells. Low levels of normalized T-cell clonal expansion were also shown by some nonresponding patients. Antigen specificity was not determined for the clonally expanded peripheral T cells.

The sequencing used CD4+ or CD8+ T cells sorted from blood, collected in a trial of the OX40 agonist ivuxolimab. The receptor was isolated from an adult with an advanced solid tumor such as melanoma, head and neck, liver or kidney cancer.

The nucleotides are TGTGCCAGCAGTTTAGGACAGTCAATGTTGCGGAGATCGTACGAGCAGTACTTC. This sequence encodes CASSLGQSMLRRSYEQYF. Rearrangement joined TRBV28 to TRBJ2-7; tentative D gene TRBD1, with 6 bases matching. The CDR3 numbers 18 residues from cysteine through phenylalanine. Kept here is only the CDR3 DNA, which spans 54 bases and is read in frame from base 1. Trimming at the junction amounts to 2 bases on V and 4 bases on J, and the germline ends lie 24 bases apart. Looking up the germline V gene yields CDR1 MDHEN and CDR2 SYDVKM.